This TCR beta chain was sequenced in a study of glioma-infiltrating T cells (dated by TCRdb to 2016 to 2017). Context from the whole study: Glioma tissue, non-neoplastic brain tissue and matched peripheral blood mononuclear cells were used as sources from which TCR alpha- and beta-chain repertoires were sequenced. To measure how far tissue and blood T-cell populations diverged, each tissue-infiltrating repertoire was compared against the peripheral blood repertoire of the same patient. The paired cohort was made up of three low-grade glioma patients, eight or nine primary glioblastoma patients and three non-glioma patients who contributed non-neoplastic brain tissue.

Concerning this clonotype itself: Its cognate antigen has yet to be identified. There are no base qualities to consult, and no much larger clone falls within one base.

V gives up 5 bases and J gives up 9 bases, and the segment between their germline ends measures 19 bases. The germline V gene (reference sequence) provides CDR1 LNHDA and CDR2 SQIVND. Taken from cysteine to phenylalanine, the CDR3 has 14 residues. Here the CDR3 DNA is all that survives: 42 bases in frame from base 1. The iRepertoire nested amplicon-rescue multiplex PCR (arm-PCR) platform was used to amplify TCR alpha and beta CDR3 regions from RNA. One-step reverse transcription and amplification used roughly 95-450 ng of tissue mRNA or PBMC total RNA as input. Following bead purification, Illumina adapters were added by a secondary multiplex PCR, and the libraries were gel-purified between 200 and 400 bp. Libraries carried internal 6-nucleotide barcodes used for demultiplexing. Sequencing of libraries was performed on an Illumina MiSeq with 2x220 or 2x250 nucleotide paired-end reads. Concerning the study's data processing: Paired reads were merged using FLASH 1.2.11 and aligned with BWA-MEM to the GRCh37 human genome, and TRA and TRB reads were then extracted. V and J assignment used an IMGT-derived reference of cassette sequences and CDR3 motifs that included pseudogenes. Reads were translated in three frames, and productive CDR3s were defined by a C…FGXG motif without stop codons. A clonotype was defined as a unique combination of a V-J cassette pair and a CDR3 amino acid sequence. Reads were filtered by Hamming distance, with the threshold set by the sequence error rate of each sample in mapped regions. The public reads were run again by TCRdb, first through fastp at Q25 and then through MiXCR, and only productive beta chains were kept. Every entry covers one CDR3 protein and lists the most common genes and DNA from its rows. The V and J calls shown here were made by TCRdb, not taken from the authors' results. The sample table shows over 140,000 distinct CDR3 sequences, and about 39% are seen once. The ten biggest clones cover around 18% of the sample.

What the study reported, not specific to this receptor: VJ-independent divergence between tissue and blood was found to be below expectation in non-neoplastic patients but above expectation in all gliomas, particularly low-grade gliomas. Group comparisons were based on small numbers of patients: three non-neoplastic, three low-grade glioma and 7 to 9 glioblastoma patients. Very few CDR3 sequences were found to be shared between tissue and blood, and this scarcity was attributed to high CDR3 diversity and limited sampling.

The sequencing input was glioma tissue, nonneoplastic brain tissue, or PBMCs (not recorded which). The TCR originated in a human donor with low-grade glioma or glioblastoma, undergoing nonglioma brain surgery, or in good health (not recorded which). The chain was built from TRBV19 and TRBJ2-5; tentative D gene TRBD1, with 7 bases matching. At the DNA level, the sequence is TGTGCCAGTAGTCCGGACAGGCGCGGGGAGGCCCAGTACTTC. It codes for CASSPDRRGEAQYF.